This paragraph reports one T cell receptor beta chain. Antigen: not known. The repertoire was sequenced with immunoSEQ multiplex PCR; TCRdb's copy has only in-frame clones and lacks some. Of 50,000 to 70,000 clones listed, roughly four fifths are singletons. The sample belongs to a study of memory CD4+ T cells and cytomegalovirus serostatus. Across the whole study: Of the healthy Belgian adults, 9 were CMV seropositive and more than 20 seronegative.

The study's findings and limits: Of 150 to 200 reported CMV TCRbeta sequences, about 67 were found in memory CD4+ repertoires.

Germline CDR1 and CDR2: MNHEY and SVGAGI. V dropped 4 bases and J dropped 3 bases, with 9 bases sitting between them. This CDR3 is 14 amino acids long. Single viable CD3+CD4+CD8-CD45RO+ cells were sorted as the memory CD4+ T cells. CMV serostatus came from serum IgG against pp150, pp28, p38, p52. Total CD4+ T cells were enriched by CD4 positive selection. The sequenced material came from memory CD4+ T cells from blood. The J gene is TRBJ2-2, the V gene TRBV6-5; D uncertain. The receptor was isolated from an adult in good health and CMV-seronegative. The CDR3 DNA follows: TGTGCCAGCAGTTTCCGGTTACACACCGGGGAGCTGTTTTTT. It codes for CASSFRLHTGELFF.